This paragraph reports one TCR beta chain. The source of the sample is a study of cytomegalovirus exposure and HLA in healthy donors. The CDR3 is 14 amino acids. V was shortened by 7 bases and J by 3 bases, with 13 bases between the two germline ends. Germline CDR1 and CDR2: PRHDT and FYEKMQ (reference sequence). Use of 60 Vbeta and 13 Jbeta primers characterized the PCR. Assay used: immunoSEQ multiplex PCR; TCRdb lists only in-frame clones, some missing. The table shows around 140,000 clones, with around 78% occurring only once. The clonotype was recovered from a woman in her forties in good health and CMV-seropositive. The sequencing sample was made of PBMCs. This sequence joins TRBV13 and TRBJ2-1; D is undetermined. CDR3 sequence reads: CASTRTEFYNEQFF. As DNA, the CDR3 is TGTGCCAGCACCCGAACCGAGTTCTACAATGAGCAGTTCTTC.